This T cell receptor (beta chain) comes out of a study of vaccination effects on CD4 cells after COVID-19. The protocol was immunoSEQ multiplex PCR, while the TCRdb copy is restricted to in-frame clones and leaves out a portion. The profile covers tens of thousands of clones, with 75% to 85% appearing a single time and 4.5% to 5.5% taken by the ten largest. This clone turned up a few times. Its target is unknown. Expansion of antigen-specific CD4+ T cells with viral peptide pools was carried out by the ViraFEST assay before sequencing. Culture proceeded for approximately 10 days, and CD4+ T cells were then isolated. This individual tested PCR-positive for SARS-CoV-2 infection between March and December 2020. V was cut by 3 bases and J by 7 bases, with 12 bases left in between. The CDR3 is made up of 13 amino acids.

This chain links TRBV12-3 or TRBV12-4 with TRBJ1-1, with a possible D match to TRBD1 (5 bases). The TCR comes from a human donor who had a prior SARS-CoV-2 infection. The sample in question was CD4+ T cells from PBMCs cultured with HIV peptides, obtained before COVID-19 vaccination. Subset given: HIV-1 Nef peptide pool negative control/reference culture. CDR3 amino acids: CASSFYGRVEAFF. The CDR3 DNA is TGTGCCAGCAGTTTTTATGGCAGGGTTGAAGCTTTCTTT.